This TCR beta chain was captured in a study of CD8 T cells in ankylosing spondylitis. Broader study findings: Characteristic of ankylosing spondylitis blood, it appeared, was a TCR beta motif comprising several highly homologous variants.

On this clonotype: The antigen is not known.

Library preparation for TCR beta used quantitative 5'-RACE with molecular barcodes. TCRdb redid the calling of the 5' RACE reads with MiXCR, one entry per CDR3 protein. This sample has fewer than 750,000 distinct CDR3 sequences; under 20% occur once, and the top ten carry approximately 18%. The germline V gene has CDR1 SGHVS and CDR2 FQNEAQ. The trim removed 1 base at V and 5 bases at J, leaving 10 bases unmatched. The CDR3 runs to 17 residues. This sequence joins TRBV7-8 and TRBJ2-2; 7 bases match TRBD1. The clonotype originates from a male donor with ankylosing spondylitis. The material sequenced was blood, either unsorted or a sorted T cell fraction (not recorded which). In DNA form, the CDR3 reads TGTGCCAGCAGCTTAGACCCCGACAGGGATCGGACCGGGGAGCTGTTTTTT. Translation: CASSLDPDRDRTGELFF. Full variable domain (remainder filled in from reference TRBV7-8 and TRBJ2-2): GAGVSQSPRYKVAKRGQDVALRCDPISGHVSLFWYQQALGQGPEFLTYFQNEAQLDKSGLPSDRFFAERPEGSVSTLKIQRTQQEDSAVYLCASSLDPDRDRTGELFFGEGSRLTVL.